The T cell receptor beta chain under discussion was sequenced for a study of shared clonotypes between healthy human individuals. Study-wide background: The donor pool was made up of a couple of women and three men aged 18 to 49. There were three CD4 naive, three CD4 memory, two CD8 naive and one CD8 memory plates per donor.

This clone was seen ten or more times. Its antigen is as yet unknown. The data were produced by immunoSEQ multiplex PCR, yet TCRdb's version contains in-frame clones alone and is incomplete. In the table there are approximately 340,000 clones, roughly 70% of which are singletons. Trimming pared 2 bases from V and 8 bases from J, leaving 9 bases between. Germline V gene data show CDR1 as MNHNS and CDR2 as SASEGT. The CDR3 loop spans 12 amino acids. Overall study findings and caveats: Rarefaction revealed incomplete sorted-subset sequencing despite large depth. A few donors had 4% to 6.5% of their naive CD4 clonotypes in common.

This rearrangement joins TRBV6-1 to TRBJ1-2, with D perhaps TRBD1 (5 bases). This TCR was sampled from a man younger than 40 in good health. Sequencing was performed on memory CD4+ T cells sorted from blood. Stated subset: CD45RA-negative fraction. This CDR3 is CASSESGLGYTF. The CDR3 nucleotides are TGTGCCAGCAGTGAATCGGGGCTCGGCTACACCTTC.